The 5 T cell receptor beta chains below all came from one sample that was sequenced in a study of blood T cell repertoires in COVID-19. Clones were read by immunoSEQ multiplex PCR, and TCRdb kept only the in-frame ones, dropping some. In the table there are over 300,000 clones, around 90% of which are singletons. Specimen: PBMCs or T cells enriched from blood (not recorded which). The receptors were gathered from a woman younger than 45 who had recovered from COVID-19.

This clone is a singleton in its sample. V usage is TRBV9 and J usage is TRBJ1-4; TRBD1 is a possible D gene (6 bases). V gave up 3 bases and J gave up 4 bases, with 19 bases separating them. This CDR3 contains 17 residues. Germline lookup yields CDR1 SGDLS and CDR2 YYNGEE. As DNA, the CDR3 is TGTGCCAGCAGCGACTCGAAGGGGGAACAGAGTAATGAAAAACTGTTTTTT. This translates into CASSDSKGEQSNEKLFF.

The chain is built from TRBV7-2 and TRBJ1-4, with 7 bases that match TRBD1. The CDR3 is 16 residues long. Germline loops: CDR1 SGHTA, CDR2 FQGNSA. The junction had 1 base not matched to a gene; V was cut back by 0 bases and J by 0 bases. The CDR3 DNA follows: TGTGCCAGCAGCTTAGCCGGGACAGCAACTAATGAAAAACTGTTTTTT. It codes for CASSLAGTATNEKLFF.

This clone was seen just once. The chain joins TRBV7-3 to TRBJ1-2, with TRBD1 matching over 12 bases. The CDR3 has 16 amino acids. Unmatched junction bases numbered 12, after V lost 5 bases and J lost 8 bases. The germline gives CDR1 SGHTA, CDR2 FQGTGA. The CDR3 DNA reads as TGTGCCAGCAGCCCACAAGGGACAGGGGGCCTTCGAGGCTACACCTTC. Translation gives CASSPQGTGGLRGYTF.

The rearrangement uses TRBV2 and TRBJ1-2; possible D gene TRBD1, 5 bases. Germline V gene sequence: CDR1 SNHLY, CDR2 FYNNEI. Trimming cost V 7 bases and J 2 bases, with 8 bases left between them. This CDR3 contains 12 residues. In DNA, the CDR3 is TGTGCCAGCAATAGACAGAACTATGGCTACACCTTC. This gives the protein CASNRQNYGYTF.

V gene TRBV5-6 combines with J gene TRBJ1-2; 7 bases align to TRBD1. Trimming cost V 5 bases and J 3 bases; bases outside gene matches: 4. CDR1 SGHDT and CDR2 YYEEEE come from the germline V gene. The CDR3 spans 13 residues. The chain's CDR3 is CASSPDRDYGYTF. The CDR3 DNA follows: TGTGCCAGCAGTCCCGACAGGGACTATGGCTACACCTTC.